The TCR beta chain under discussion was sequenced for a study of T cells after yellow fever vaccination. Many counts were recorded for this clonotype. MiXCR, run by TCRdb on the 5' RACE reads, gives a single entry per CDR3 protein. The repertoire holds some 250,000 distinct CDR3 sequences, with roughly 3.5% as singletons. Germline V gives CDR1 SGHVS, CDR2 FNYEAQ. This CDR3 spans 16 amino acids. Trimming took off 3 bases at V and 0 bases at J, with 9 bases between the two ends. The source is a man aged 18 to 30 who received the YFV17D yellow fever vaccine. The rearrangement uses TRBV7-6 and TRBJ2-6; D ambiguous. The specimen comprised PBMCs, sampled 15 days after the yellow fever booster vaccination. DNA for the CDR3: TGTGCCAGCAGCTTCAGGCCCCCCTCTGGGGCCAACGTCCTGACTTTC. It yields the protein CASSFRPPSGANVLTF.